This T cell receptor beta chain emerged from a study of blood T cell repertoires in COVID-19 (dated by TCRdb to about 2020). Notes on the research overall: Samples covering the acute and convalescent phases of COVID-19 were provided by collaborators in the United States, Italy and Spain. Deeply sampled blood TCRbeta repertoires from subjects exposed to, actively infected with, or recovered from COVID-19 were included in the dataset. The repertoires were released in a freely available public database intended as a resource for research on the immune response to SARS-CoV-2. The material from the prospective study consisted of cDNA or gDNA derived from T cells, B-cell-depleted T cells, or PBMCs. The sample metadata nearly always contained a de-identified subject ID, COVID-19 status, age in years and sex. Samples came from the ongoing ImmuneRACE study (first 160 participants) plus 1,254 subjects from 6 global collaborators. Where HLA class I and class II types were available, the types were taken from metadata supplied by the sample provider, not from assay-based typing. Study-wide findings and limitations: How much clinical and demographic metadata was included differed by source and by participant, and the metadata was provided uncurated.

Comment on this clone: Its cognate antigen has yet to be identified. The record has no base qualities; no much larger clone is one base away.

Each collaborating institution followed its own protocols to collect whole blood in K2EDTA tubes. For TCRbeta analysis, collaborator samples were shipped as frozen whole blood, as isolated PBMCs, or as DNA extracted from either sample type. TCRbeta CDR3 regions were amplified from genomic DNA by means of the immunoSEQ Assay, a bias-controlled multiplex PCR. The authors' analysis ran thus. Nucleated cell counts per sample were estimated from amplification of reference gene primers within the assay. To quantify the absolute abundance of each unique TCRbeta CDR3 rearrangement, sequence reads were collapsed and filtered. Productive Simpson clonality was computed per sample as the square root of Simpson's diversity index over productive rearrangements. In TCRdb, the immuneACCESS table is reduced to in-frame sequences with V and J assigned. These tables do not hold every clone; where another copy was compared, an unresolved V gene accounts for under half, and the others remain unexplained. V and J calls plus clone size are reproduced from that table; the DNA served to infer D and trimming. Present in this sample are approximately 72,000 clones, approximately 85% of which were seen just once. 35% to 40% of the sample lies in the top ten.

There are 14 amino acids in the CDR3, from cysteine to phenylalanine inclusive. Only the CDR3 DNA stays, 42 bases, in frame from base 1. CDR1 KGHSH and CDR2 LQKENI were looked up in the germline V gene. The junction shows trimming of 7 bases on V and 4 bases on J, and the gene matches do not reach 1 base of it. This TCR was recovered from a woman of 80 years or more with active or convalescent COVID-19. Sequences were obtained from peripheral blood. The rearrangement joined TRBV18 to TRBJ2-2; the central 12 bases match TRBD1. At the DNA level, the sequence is TGTGCCAGCTTGGGACAGGGGGCCACCGGGGAGCTGTTTTTT. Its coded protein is CASLGQGATGELFF.